This T cell receptor beta chain was recovered during a study of cytomegalovirus exposure and HLA in healthy donors. Study in general: A preliminary data release comprised 80 million to 95 million unique TCRs obtained from HLA-typed donors.

Germline loops: CDR1 SGHTS, CDR2 YDEGEE. Unmatched junction bases numbered 11, after V lost 2 bases and J lost 0 bases. The CDR3 loop spans 18 amino acids. There are a few counts of this clone. Antigen: not known. A multiplex PCR was run with 60 Vbeta primers and 13 Jbeta primers. Method: immunoSEQ multiplex PCR; TCRdb's copy keeps in-frame clones and lacks some. Of over 150,000 clones listed, roughly 89% were seen once; the top ten hold more than 0.7%. Whole-study findings and limits: The majority of TCR sequences were rare, yet some public TCRs appeared in many donors.

The chain uses TRBV5-8 and TRBJ1-5; 7 bases agree with TRBD1. The sequenced sample consisted of PBMCs. The clonotype was recovered from a woman in her 30s in good health and CMV-seronegative. The CDR3 spells CASSLSLTGFYSNQPQHF. CDR3 coding DNA: TGTGCCAGCAGCTTATCACTGACAGGGTTCTATAGCAATCAGCCCCAGCATTTT.